At least ten counts were recorded for the clone carrying this T cell receptor beta chain. The data were taken from a study of T cell repertoires in cytomegalovirus infection. TCRdb re-called the reads with MiXCR, one entry per CDR3 protein. The sample has roughly 250,000 distinct CDR3 sequences, roughly an eighth seen once. V was cut by 1 base and J by 1 base, with 10 bases left in between. This CDR3 has 15 amino acids. Germline values: CDR1 LGHNA, CDR2 YSLEER. This rearrangement joins TRBV4-3 to TRBJ1-1; D is ambiguous. The source material was PBMCs. The sequence came from a human donor in good health (CMV status not recorded). Some clones in this sample may be carry-over from other donors' samples. The CDR3 region is CASSQGPGTNTEAFF. In DNA form, the CDR3 reads TGCGCCAGCAGCCAAGGTCCCGGCACGAACACTGAAGCTTTCTTT.